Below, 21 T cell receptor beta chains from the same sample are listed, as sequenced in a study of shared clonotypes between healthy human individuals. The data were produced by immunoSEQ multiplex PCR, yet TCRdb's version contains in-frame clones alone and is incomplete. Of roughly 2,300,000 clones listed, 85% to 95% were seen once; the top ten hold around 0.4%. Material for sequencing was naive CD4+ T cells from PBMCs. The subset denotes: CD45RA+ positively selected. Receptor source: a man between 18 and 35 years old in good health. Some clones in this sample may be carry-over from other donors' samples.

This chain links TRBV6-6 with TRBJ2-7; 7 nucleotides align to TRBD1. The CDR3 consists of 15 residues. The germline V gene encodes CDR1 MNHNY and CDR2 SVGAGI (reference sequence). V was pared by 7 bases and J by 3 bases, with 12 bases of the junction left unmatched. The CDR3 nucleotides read TGTGCCAGCAAACCACGGGTGGGACAGATCTACGAGCAGTACTTC. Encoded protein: CASKPRVGQIYEQYF.

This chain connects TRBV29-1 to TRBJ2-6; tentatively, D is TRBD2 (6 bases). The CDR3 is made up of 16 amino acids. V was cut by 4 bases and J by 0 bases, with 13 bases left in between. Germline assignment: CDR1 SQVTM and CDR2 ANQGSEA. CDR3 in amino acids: CSVAGDPHSGANVLTF. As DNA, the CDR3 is TGCAGCGTTGCGGGGGATCCCCACTCTGGGGCCAACGTCCTGACTTTC.

The CDR3 spells CASSLRVGNTIYF. CDR3 coding DNA: TGTGCCAGCAGTTTAAGGGTGGGAAACACCATATATTTT. The chain carries TRBV27 and TRBJ1-3, with D hard to call. This CDR3 comprises 13 residues. CDR1 is MNHEY, CDR2 SMNVEV, per germline (reference sequence). Trimming cost V 2 bases and J 4 bases, with 6 bases left between them.

CDR3 residues: CASSLGADEQYF. The CDR3 bases are TGTGCCAGCAGCCTTGGAGCAGACGAGCAGTACTTC. The chain couples TRBV11-3 to TRBJ2-7; D is unclear. The CDR3 extends over 12 amino acids. Between the trimmed V and J ends, which lost 5 bases and 5 bases, there was a span of 10 bases. Germline CDR1 reads SGHNT; CDR2 reads YENEEA.

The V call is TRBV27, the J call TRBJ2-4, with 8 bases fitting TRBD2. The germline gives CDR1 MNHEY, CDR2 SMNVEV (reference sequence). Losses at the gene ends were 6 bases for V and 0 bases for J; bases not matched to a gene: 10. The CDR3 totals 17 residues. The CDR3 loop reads CASSPGGGPLAKNIQYF. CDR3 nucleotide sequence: TGTGCCAGCAGCCCCGGGGGGGGACCCCTAGCCAAAAACATTCAGTACTTC.

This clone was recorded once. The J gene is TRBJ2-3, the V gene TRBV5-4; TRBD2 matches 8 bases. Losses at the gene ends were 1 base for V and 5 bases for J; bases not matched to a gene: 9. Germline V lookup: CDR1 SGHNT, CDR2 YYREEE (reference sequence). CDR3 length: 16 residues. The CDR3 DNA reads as TGTGCCAGCAGCTTGACTGGGACTAGGAGGCTAGATACGCAGTATTTT. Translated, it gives CASSLTGTRRLDTQYF.

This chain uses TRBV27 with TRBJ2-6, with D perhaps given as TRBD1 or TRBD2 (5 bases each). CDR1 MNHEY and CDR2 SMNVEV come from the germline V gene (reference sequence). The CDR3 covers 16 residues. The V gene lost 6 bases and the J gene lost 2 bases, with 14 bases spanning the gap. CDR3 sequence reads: CASSLHGTTGANVLTF. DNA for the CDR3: TGTGCCAGCAGCCTACATGGGACGACTGGGGCCAACGTCCTGACTTTC.

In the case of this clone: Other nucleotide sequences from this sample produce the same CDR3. CDR3 sequence (DNA): TGTGCCAGCAGCTTAGAGCGGTTAAGCACAGATACGCAGTATTTT. Translation gives CASSLERLSTDTQYF. The chain is built from TRBV7-2 and TRBJ2-3; possible D gene TRBD2, 5 bases. Per germline, CDR1 SGHTA and CDR2 FQGNSA. This CDR3 has 15 amino acids. Trimming removed 1 base from V and 0 bases from J, with 8 bases in between.

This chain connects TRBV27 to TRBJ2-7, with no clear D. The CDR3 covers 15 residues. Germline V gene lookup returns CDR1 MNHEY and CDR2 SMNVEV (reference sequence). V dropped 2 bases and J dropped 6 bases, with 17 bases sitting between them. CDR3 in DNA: TGTGCCAGCAGTTTAGATGGCAGGACCCCACGCGAGCAGTACTTC. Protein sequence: CASSLDGRTPREQYF.

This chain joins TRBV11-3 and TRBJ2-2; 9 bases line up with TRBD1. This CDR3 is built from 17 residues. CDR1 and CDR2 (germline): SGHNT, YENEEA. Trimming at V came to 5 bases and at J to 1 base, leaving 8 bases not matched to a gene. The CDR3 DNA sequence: TGTGCCAGCAGCCCACGGACAGGGGTTCGGAACACCGGGGAGCTGTTTTTT. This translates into CASSPRTGVRNTGELFF.

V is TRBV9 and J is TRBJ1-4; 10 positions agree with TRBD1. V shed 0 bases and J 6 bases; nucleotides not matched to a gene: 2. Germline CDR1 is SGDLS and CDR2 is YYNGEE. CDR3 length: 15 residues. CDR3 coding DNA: TGTGCCAGCAGCGTAGAGGGACAGGGGTATGAAAAACTGTTTTTT. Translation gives CASSVEGQGYEKLFF.

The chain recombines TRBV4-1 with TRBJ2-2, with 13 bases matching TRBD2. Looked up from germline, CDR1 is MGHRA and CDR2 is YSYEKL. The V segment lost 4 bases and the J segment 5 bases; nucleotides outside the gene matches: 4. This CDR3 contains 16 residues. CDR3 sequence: CASSPLAGGNTGELFF. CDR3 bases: TGCGCCAGCAGCCCACTAGCGGGAGGGAATACCGGGGAGCTGTTTTTT.

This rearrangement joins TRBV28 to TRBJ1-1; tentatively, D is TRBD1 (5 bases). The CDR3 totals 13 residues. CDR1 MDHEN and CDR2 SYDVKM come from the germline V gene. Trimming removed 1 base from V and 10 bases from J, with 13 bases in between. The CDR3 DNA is TGTGCCAGCAGTTTATCAGGCGGGACGGGAGCTTTCTTT. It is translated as CASSLSGGTGAFF.

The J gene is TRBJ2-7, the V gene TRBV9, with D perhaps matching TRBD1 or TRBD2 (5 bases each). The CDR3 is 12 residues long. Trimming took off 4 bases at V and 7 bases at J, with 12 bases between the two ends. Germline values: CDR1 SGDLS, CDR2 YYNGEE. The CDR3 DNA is TGTGCCAGCAGCCTCTGGGGCGGGGAGCAGTACTTC. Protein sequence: CASSLWGGEQYF.

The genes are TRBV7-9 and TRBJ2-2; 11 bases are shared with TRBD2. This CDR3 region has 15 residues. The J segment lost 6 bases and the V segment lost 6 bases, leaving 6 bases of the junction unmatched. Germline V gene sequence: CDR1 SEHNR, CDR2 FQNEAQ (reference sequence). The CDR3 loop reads CASSSSGRSAGELFF. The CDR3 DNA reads TGTGCCAGCAGTTCTAGCGGGAGGAGTGCCGGGGAGCTGTTTTTT. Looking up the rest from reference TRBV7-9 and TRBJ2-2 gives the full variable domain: DTGVSQNPRHKITKRGQNVTFRCDPISEHNRLYWYRQTLGQGPEFLTYFQNEAQLEKSRLLSDRFSAERPKGSFSTLEIQRTEQGDSAMYLCASSSSGRSAGELFFGEGSRLTVL.

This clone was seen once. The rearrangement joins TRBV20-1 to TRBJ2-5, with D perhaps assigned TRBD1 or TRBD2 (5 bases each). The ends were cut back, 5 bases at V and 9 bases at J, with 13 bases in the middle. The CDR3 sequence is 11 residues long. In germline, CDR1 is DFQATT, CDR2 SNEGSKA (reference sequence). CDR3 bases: TGCAGTGCTGAAGGGACCGCCGCCCAGTACTTC. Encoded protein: CSAEGTAAQYF.

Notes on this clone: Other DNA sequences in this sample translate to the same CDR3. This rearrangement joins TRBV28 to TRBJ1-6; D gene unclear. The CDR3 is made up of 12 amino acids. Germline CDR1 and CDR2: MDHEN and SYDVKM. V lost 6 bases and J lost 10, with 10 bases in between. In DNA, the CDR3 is TGTGCCAGCAGCCTCCTTGGCTCACCCCTCCACTTT. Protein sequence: CASSLLGSPLHF.

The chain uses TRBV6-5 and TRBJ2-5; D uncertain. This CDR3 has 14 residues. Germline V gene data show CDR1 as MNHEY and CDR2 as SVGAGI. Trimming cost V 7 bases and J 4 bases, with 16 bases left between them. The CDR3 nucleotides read TGTGCCAGCACAACTAACCCCCGCCTAGAGACCCAGTACTTC. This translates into CASTTNPRLETQYF.

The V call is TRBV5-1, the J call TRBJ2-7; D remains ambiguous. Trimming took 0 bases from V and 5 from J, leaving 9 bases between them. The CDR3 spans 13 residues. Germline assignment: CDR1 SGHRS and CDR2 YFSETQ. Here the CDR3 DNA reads TGCGCCAGCAGCTTGGAAGTGGGAAACGAGCAGTACTTC. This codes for CASSLEVGNEQYF.

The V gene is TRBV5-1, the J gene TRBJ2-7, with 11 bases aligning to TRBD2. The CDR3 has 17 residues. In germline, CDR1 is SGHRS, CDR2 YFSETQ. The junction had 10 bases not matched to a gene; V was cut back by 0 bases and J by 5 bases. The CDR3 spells CASSLGLAGSHFDEQYF. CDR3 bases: TGCGCCAGCAGCTTGGGACTAGCGGGATCCCATTTCGACGAGCAGTACTTC.

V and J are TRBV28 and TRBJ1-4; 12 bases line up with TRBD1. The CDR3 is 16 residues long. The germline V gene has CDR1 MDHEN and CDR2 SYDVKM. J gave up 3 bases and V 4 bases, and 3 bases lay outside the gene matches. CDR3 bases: TGTGCCAGCAGTTGGGACAGGGGGCCGGCTAATGAAAAACTGTTTTTT. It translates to CASSWDRGPANEKLFF.